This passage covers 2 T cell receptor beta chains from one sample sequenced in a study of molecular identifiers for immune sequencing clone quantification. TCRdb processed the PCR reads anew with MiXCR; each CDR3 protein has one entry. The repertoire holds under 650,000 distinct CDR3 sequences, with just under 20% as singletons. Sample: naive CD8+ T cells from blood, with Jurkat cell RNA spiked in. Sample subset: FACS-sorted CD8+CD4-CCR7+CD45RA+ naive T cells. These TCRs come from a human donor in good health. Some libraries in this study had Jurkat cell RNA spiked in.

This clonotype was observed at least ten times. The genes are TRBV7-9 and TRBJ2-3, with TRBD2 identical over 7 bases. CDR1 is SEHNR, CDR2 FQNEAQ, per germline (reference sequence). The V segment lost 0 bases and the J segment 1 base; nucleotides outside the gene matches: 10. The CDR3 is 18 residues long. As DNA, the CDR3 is TGTGCCAGCAGCTTAGCCGGGGCGGGAGTAGTCGGCACAGATACGCAGTATTTT. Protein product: CASSLAGAGVVGTDTQYF.

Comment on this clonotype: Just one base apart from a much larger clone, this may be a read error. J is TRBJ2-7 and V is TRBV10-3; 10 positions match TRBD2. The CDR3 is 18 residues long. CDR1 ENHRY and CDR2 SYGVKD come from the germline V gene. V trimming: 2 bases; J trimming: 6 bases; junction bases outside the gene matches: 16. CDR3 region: CAISEPLAGVSPISEQYF. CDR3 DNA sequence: TGTGCCATCAGTGAGCCCCTAGCGGGAGTGAGTCCTATTTCCGAGCAGTACTTC.